The text below deals with one TCR beta chain. This receptor's antigen is unknown. Base qualities are not provided; no much larger clone lies one nucleotide away. CDR1 and CDR2, looked up from the germline V gene, are SGHRS and YFSETQ. From cysteine to phenylalanine, the CDR3 is 15 amino acids long. The DNA shown is the 45-base CDR3, in frame from base 1. Ends trimmed: V by 4 bases, J by 6 bases; bases unmatched to a gene: 6. TCRbeta CDR3 regions were amplified from genomic DNA by means of the immunoSEQ Assay, a bias-controlled multiplex PCR. The paper's processing steps were these. Nucleated cell counts per sample were estimated from amplification of reference gene primers within the assay. Sequence reads were collapsed and filtered to measure the absolute abundance of every unique TCRbeta CDR3 rearrangement. For each sample, productive Simpson clonality was calculated by taking the square root of Simpson's diversity index across productive rearrangements. Here the immuneACCESS table is served through TCRdb, limited to in-frame sequences with V and J called. Missing clones are a known gap in these copies; in checked studies unresolved V genes cover under half, and the rest lacks a known reason. That table furnishes V, J and clone size, whereas the DNA furnished D and trimming. This sample holds roughly 7,000 clones; more than 80% were observed only once. 8% to 10% of the sample comes from the top ten.

This record belongs to a study of blood T cell repertoires in COVID-19 (dated by TCRdb to about 2020). For the study in its entirety: Collaborator samples came from the United States, Italy and Spain and covered acute and convalescent phases of COVID-19. The repertoires were released in a freely available public database meant as a resource for research on the immune response to SARS-CoV-2. The material from the prospective study consisted of cDNA or gDNA derived from T cells, B-cell-depleted T cells, or PBMCs. Where HLA class I and class II types were available, the types were taken from metadata supplied by the sample provider, not from assay-based typing. The sample metadata nearly always contained a de-identified subject ID, COVID-19 status, age in years and sex. Samples came from the ongoing ImmuneRACE study (first 160 participants) plus 1,254 subjects from 6 global collaborators. Subjects who had been exposed to COVID-19, were actively infected with it, or had recovered from it provided the deeply sampled blood TCRbeta repertoires that made up the dataset. The research as a whole found: The quantity of clinical and demographic metadata differed by source and by participant and was supplied without curation.

Collaborating institutions collected whole blood in K2EDTA tubes following their own protocols. Collaborator samples were shipped for TCRbeta analysis as frozen whole blood, isolated PBMCs, or DNA extracted from either sample type. Sequenced: peripheral blood. The V and J genes are TRBV5-1 and TRBJ2-2, and 10 bases in between align with TRBD1. This clonotype originated in a human donor with active COVID-19. The donor label of this sample is uncertain. The CDR3 region reads CASSNDRGQAGELFF. The base sequence is TGCGCCAGCAGCAATGACAGGGGGCAGGCCGGGGAGCTGTTTTTT.